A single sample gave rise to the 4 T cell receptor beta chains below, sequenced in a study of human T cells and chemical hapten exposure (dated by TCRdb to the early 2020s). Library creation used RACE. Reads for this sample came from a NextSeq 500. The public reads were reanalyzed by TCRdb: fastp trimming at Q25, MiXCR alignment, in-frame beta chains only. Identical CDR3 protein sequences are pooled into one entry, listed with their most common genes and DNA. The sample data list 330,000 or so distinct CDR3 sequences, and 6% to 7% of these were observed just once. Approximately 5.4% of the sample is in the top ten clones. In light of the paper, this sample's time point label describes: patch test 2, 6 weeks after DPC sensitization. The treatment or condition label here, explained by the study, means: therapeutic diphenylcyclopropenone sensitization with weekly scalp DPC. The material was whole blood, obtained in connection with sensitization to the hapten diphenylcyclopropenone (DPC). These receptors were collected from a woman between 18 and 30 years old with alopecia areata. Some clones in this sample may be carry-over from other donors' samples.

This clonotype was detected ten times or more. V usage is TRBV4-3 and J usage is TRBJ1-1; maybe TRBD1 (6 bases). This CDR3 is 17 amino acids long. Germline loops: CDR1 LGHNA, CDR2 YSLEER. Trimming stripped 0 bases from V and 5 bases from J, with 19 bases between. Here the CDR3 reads CASSQDLEDSLPTEAFF. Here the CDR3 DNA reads TGCGCCAGCAGCCAAGATCTGGAGGACAGCCTACCAACTGAAGCTTTCTTT.

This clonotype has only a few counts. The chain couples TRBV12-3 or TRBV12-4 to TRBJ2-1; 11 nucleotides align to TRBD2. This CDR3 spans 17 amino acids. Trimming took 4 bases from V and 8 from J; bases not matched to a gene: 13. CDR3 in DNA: TGTGCCAGCAGTTCCCGTAGCGGGGGGGTTACAAGTCATGAGCAGTTCTTC. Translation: CASSSRSGGVTSHEQFF.

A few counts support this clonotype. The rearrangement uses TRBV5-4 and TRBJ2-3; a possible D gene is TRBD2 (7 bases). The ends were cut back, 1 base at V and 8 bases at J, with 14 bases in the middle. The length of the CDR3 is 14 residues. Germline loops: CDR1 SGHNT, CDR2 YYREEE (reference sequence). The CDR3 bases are TGTGCCAGCAGCTTGAAGGGGGGGCCTGGTACGCAGTATTTT. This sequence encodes CASSLKGGPGTQYF.

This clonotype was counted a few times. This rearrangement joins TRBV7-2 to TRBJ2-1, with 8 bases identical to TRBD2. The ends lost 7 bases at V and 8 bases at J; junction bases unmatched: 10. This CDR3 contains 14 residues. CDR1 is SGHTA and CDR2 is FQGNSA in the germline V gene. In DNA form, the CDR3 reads TGTGCCAGCACCTTGGCGGGGGGCGGCTATGAGCAGTTCTTC. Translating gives CASTLAGGGYEQFF.